This T cell receptor (beta chain) was identified during a study of blood T cell repertoires in COVID-19. After removal of 8 bases from V and 8 bases from J, the junction contained 10 bases not matched to a gene. Germline V gene sequence: CDR1 LGHDT, CDR2 YNNKEL (reference sequence). The CDR3 covers 14 residues. TCRdb's copy holds only in-frame clones and misses some; the assay was immunoSEQ multiplex PCR. The sample carries about 200,000 clones, 86% recorded once. Specimen: PBMCs or T cells enriched from blood (not recorded which). This chain uses TRBV3-1 (or the pseudogene TRBV3-2) with TRBJ2-3, with 10 bases matching TRBD2. The receptor comes from a man aged 35-49 years with acute COVID-19. CDR3 nucleotide sequence: TGTGCCAGCCGACCGGGACTAGCGTGGTCTACGCAGTATTTT. This translates into CASRPGLAWSTQYF.